This is a list of T cell receptor beta chains from one sample in a study of B cell selection in AIRE deficiency. The data were produced by immunoSEQ multiplex PCR, yet TCRdb's version contains in-frame clones alone and is incomplete. The sample has tens of thousands of clones, around 97% seen once; the top ten hold about 0.19%. Sequencing was done on a sample of conventional CD4+ T cells sorted from PBMCs. These receptors all stem from a human donor with AIRE deficiency. Each CDR3 is given with its conserved first and last residue. The D gene is left open where the match is weak. Clone size is given for some rows only: seen once, a few or many times, or a class if the clone is expanded.

cdr3_nt: TGCGCCAGCAGCCCGGGACAGGGGGCCAGCGAGCAGTACTTC
cdr3_aa: CASSPGQGASEQYF
d_call: TRBD1
v_call: TRBV4-1
clone_size: -
j_call: TRBJ2-7

cdr3_nt: TGTGCCAGCAGTGTCAAGAATACCGGGGAGCTGTTTTTT
cdr3_aa: CASSVKNTGELFF
d_call: -
v_call: TRBV2
clone_size: -
j_call: TRBJ2-2

cdr3_nt: TGCGCCAGCAGCTTGGAGGCGGGAGCGCGCACAGATACGCAGTATTTT
cdr3_aa: CASSLEAGARTDTQYF
d_call: TRBD2
v_call: TRBV5-1
clone_size: -
j_call: TRBJ2-3

cdr3_nt: TGTGCCAGCAGCCTCTGGGGGGAAGCGAACACTGAAGCTTTCTTT
cdr3_aa: CASSLWGEANTEAFF
d_call: -
v_call: TRBV7-2
clone_size: -
j_call: TRBJ1-1

cdr3_nt: TGTGCCAGCAGCCGGACAAGGGGAGAGCAGTACTTC
cdr3_aa: CASSRTRGEQYF
d_call: -
v_call: TRBV7-3
clone_size: few
j_call: TRBJ2-7

cdr3_nt: TGTGCCAGCAGTCCAAGCGGGAGGGATAGCGAGCAGTACTTC
cdr3_aa: CASSPSGRDSEQYF
d_call: TRBD2
v_call: TRBV7-9
clone_size: -
j_call: TRBJ2-7

cdr3_nt: TGTGCCAGCAGCTTACCTAGCGGGAGGAGGACCTACAATGAGCAGTTCTTC
cdr3_aa: CASSLPSGRRTYNEQFF
d_call: TRBD2
v_call: TRBV7-3
clone_size: -
j_call: TRBJ2-1

cdr3_nt: TGTGCCAGCAGTGAACGGGGACAGGGTGTCTATGGCTACACCTTC
cdr3_aa: CASSERGQGVYGYTF
d_call: TRBD1
v_call: TRBV25-1
clone_size: -
j_call: TRBJ1-2

cdr3_nt: TGTGCCAGCAGTGAAGTCCTTCCTAGCGGGGGAGAGCAGTTCTTC
cdr3_aa: CASSEVLPSGGEQFF
d_call: TRBD2
v_call: TRBV2
clone_size: -
j_call: TRBJ2-1

cdr3_nt: TGTGCCAGCAGCGTACGCCCTTCTGCGGGAGCGATCTCTTTTACGCAGTATTTT
cdr3_aa: CASSVRPSAGAISFTQYF
d_call: TRBD2
v_call: TRBV4-2
clone_size: -
j_call: TRBJ2-3

cdr3_nt: TGTGCCAGCAGCTTGGCCGGGACGTTAGGCCATGAGCAGTTCTTC
cdr3_aa: CASSLAGTLGHEQFF
d_call: -
v_call: TRBV5-4
clone_size: -
j_call: TRBJ2-1

cdr3_nt: TGTGCCAGCAGCTTCTATCCCGACTGGAGGGAAGGGAACTATGGCTACACCTTC
cdr3_aa: CASSFYPDWREGNYGYTF
d_call: -
v_call: TRBV7-9
clone_size: -
j_call: TRBJ1-2

cdr3_nt: TGTGCCAGCAGCTTAGGGGGCAGAAGCTCTGGAAACACCATATATTTT
cdr3_aa: CASSLGGRSSGNTIYF
d_call: -
v_call: TRBV7-2
clone_size: -
j_call: TRBJ1-3

cdr3_nt: TGTGCCAGCAGTTCCCTCATGGGGTTATCCTACGAGCAGTACTTC
cdr3_aa: CASSSLMGLSYEQYF
d_call: -
v_call: TRBV27
clone_size: -
j_call: TRBJ2-7

cdr3_nt: TGTGCCAGCTCACCACCTGGACTAGCGGACTACGAGCAGTACTTC
cdr3_aa: CASSPPGLADYEQYF
d_call: TRBD2
v_call: TRBV18
clone_size: -
j_call: TRBJ2-7

cdr3_nt: TGCGCCAGCAGCCAGGACAGGCGGAACACTGAAGCTTTCTTT
cdr3_aa: CASSQDRRNTEAFF
d_call: TRBD1
v_call: TRBV4-1
clone_size: -
j_call: TRBJ1-1

cdr3_nt: TGCAGCGTTAGACAGTCCTACGAGCAGTACTTC
cdr3_aa: CSVRQSYEQYF
d_call: -
v_call: TRBV29-1
clone_size: -
j_call: TRBJ2-7

cdr3_nt: TGTGCCAGCAGCCAAGATCCCAGCCCTAACTATGGCTACACCTTC
cdr3_aa: CASSQDPSPNYGYTF
d_call: -
v_call: TRBV4-2
clone_size: -
j_call: TRBJ1-2

cdr3_nt: TGTGCCAGTAGAAACCGGGACCAAAACGAGCAGTACTTC
cdr3_aa: CASRNRDQNEQYF
d_call: -
v_call: TRBV19
clone_size: -
j_call: TRBJ2-7

cdr3_nt: TGTGCCAGCAGCTTAGTAGGGGGAACAAGCGAGCAGTACTTC
cdr3_aa: CASSLVGGTSEQYF
d_call: -
v_call: TRBV7-2
clone_size: -
j_call: TRBJ2-7

cdr3_nt: TGTGCCAGCAGTTTAACTAGCGGGGGTGGGGCGTGGGCGTTCTTC
cdr3_aa: CASSLTSGGGAWAFF
d_call: TRBD2
v_call: TRBV27
clone_size: -
j_call: TRBJ2-1

cdr3_nt: TGTGCCATCAGGGGGGACCTGGGCGAGCAGTACTTC
cdr3_aa: CAIRGDLGEQYF
d_call: -
v_call: TRBV10-3
clone_size: -
j_call: TRBJ2-7

cdr3_nt: TGTGCCAGCACCGACAGGGCTGGTGGCTACACCTTC
cdr3_aa: CASTDRAGGYTF
d_call: TRBD1
v_call: TRBV28
clone_size: once
j_call: TRBJ1-2

cdr3_nt: TGTGCCAGCAGCCAAGAGGAGGGGGCTGGGGCCAACGTCCTGACTTTC
cdr3_aa: CASSQEEGAGANVLTF
d_call: -
v_call: TRBV4-2
clone_size: few
j_call: TRBJ2-6

cdr3_nt: TGTGCCAGCAGCGCGGGACTTTCCTGGGTCTACAATGAGCAGTTCTTC
cdr3_aa: CASSAGLSWVYNEQFF
d_call: -
v_call: TRBV9
clone_size: -
j_call: TRBJ2-1

cdr3_nt: TGTGCCAGCAGCTTAGTCCTGGGGGCAGGGGGATACACCGGGGAGCTGTTTTTT
cdr3_aa: CASSLVLGAGGYTGELFF
d_call: TRBD1
v_call: TRBV7-8
clone_size: -
j_call: TRBJ2-2

cdr3_nt: TGTGCCTGGGAACGACAGCGCACCGGGGAGCTGTTTTTT
cdr3_aa: CAWERQRTGELFF
d_call: -
v_call: TRBV30
clone_size: -
j_call: TRBJ2-2

cdr3_nt: TGTGCCAGCAGCTCTACCAGGTCTCGAGGAGAGACCCAGTACTTC
cdr3_aa: CASSSTRSRGETQYF
d_call: -
v_call: TRBV11-2
clone_size: once
j_call: TRBJ2-5

cdr3_nt: TGTGCCAGCTCAACTCTAGGCCAGGGGGCCGGGAGCAATCAGCCCCAGCATTTT
cdr3_aa: CASSTLGQGAGSNQPQHF
d_call: TRBD1
v_call: TRBV18
clone_size: -
j_call: TRBJ1-5

cdr3_nt: TGTGCCAGCAGCCAGACAGGGCGCGGAAACACCATATATTTT
cdr3_aa: CASSQTGRGNTIYF
d_call: TRBD1
v_call: TRBV6-6
clone_size: once
j_call: TRBJ1-3

cdr3_nt: TGTGCCAGCAGTTCAACTTCCGGGACTAGCGGGAGCAGAGAGACCCAGTACTTC
cdr3_aa: CASSSTSGTSGSRETQYF
d_call: TRBD2
v_call: TRBV2
clone_size: -
j_call: TRBJ2-5

cdr3_nt: TGTGCCAGCGTCGGTACGGGCGGGAGCTACGAGCAGTACTTC
cdr3_aa: CASVGTGGSYEQYF
d_call: TRBD2
v_call: TRBV6-5
clone_size: -
j_call: TRBJ2-7

cdr3_nt: TGTGCCAGCAGCTTAGCGGGAGAGCCCTATCCCCCCCCCTCCTACGAGCAGTACTTC
cdr3_aa: CASSLAGEPYPPPSYEQYF
d_call: -
v_call: TRBV7-9
clone_size: -
j_call: TRBJ2-7

cdr3_nt: TGTGCCAGCAGCTTCCTATTCGGGGGGAACGAGCAGTACTTC
cdr3_aa: CASSFLFGGNEQYF
d_call: TRBD2
v_call: TRBV11-1
clone_size: -
j_call: TRBJ2-7

cdr3_nt: TGTGCCAGCAGCCCCTGGGGGCCCAGCTCTGGAAACACCATATATTTT
cdr3_aa: CASSPWGPSSGNTIYF
d_call: -
v_call: TRBV7-2
clone_size: -
j_call: TRBJ1-3

cdr3_nt: TGTGCCAGTAGTACGCCGGGACTAGCGGCCCGATTTTCCACAGATACGCAGTATTTT
cdr3_aa: CASSTPGLAARFSTDTQYF
d_call: TRBD2
v_call: TRBV19
clone_size: once
j_call: TRBJ2-3

cdr3_nt: TGTGCCAGCAGTCCCTCACGAGGGACTGAAGCTTTCTTT
cdr3_aa: CASSPSRGTEAFF
d_call: -
v_call: TRBV28
clone_size: -
j_call: TRBJ1-1

cdr3_nt: TGTGCCAGCGGGCAGGTAAACACCGGGGAGCTGTTTTTT
cdr3_aa: CASGQVNTGELFF
d_call: -
v_call: TRBV28
clone_size: -
j_call: TRBJ2-2

cdr3_nt: TGTGCCAGCAGCTTTAACAGGGCCACCGGGGGGCTGTTTTTT
cdr3_aa: CASSFNRATGGLFF
d_call: -
v_call: TRBV7-2
clone_size: -
j_call: TRBJ2-2

cdr3_nt: TGTGCCAGCAGCGTGGGACAGAGAAAAACAACTAATGAAAAACTGTTTTTT
cdr3_aa: CASSVGQRKTTNEKLFF
d_call: TRBD1
v_call: TRBV9
clone_size: once
j_call: TRBJ1-4

cdr3_nt: TGCGCCAGCAGCTGGGACAGAGGGGAGACCCAGTACTTC
cdr3_aa: CASSWDRGETQYF
d_call: TRBD1
v_call: TRBV5-1
clone_size: -
j_call: TRBJ2-5

cdr3_nt: TGTGCCAGCAGCGCCCATGACACGGAATCACCCCTCCACTTT
cdr3_aa: CASSAHDTESPLHF
d_call: -
v_call: TRBV9
clone_size: -
j_call: TRBJ1-6

cdr3_nt: TGTGCCTGGAATGCGGGACAGGGGATTCACGAGCAGTACTTC
cdr3_aa: CAWNAGQGIHEQYF
d_call: TRBD1
v_call: TRBV30
clone_size: -
j_call: TRBJ2-7

cdr3_nt: TGTGCCAGCTCAGAAGGAGGGGATGAGCAGTTCTTC
cdr3_aa: CASSEGGDEQFF
d_call: -
v_call: TRBV18
clone_size: -
j_call: TRBJ2-1

cdr3_nt: TGTGCCAGCAGCTTGAGTTGGGGCCCCCAAGAGACCCAGTACTTC
cdr3_aa: CASSLSWGPQETQYF
d_call: -
v_call: TRBV5-5
clone_size: -
j_call: TRBJ2-5

cdr3_nt: TGTGCCAGCAGCCTTTCGCCAGGGACAGGGGGCTCCTACGAGCAGTACTTC
cdr3_aa: CASSLSPGTGGSYEQYF
d_call: TRBD1
v_call: TRBV7-2
clone_size: -
j_call: TRBJ2-7